These 32 T cell receptor beta chains share one sample of origin, sequenced in a study of shared clonotypes between healthy human individuals (dated by TCRdb to 2020 to 2022). The protocol used for the library was the immunoSEQ multiplex PCR assay. The immuneACCESS repertoire file appears here via TCRdb, limited to in-frame rearrangements. These files lack a portion of the clones; in checked studies, under half of the deficit traces to unresolved V genes, and the cause of the others is not known. Here the sample has 1,400,000 or so clones; approximately 98.5% occur a single time. The biggest ten clones account for 0.36% of the sample. The sample was naive CD4+ T cells sorted from blood. The cell subset or site label, read with the paper, signifies: CD45RA+ positively selected. The receptors were sampled from a man aged 30 to 39 in good health.

The V call is TRBV7-2, the J call TRBJ2-3, with a weak D call TRBD2 (6 bases). The CDR3 is 12 amino acids. Germline CDR1 SGHTA, CDR2 FQGNSA. Between the trimmed V and J ends, which lost 5 bases and 9 bases, there was a span of 12 bases. CDR3 DNA: TGTGCCAGCAGCGCGGGACCTGCGACGCAGTATTTT. Protein product: CASSAGPATQYF.

The chain couples TRBV7-9 to TRBJ1-2; weak D call: TRBD1 (5 bases). This CDR3 has 17 residues. V lost 0 bases to trimming and J lost 0 bases, with 14 bases between them. From germline, CDR1 is SEHNR and CDR2 FQNEAQ (reference sequence). CDR3 amino acids: CASSLALGDRANYGYTF. DNA for the CDR3: TGTGCCAGCAGCTTAGCGCTAGGAGACAGAGCTAACTATGGCTACACCTTC. Together with reference TRBV7-9 and TRBJ1-2, the CDR3 gives the full variable domain: DTGVSQNPRHKITKRGQNVTFRCDPISEHNRLYWYRQTLGQGPEFLTYFQNEAQLEKSRLLSDRFSAERPKGSFSTLEIQRTEQGDSAMYLCASSLALGDRANYGYTFGSGTRLTVV.

The chain has TRBV7-3 and TRBJ2-2; D is uncertain. This CDR3 comprises 13 residues. Germline V lookup: CDR1 SGHTA, CDR2 FQGTGA. V was pared by 4 bases and J by 6 bases, with 9 bases between. The CDR3 DNA sequence: TGTGCCAGCAGCTCTCAGAGGTCCGGGGAGCTGTTTTTT. Translation: CASSSQRSGELFF.

The V call is TRBV6-5, the J call TRBJ1-4, with a tentative D call TRBD1 (5 bases). The CDR3 loop spans 14 amino acids. Germline V CDR1 and CDR2: MNHEY, SVGAGI. Trimming took off 5 bases at V and 7 bases at J, with 14 bases between the two ends. The chain's CDR3 is CASSLRGTVEKLFF. The DNA for the CDR3 is TGTGCCAGCAGTCTTAGGGGTACGGTTGAAAAACTGTTTTTT.

The chain couples TRBV11-2 to TRBJ2-7; a possible D gene is TRBD2 (6 bases). Looked up from germline, CDR1 is SGHAT and CDR2 is FQNNGV. There are 12 residues in the CDR3. V was cut by 5 bases and J by 4 bases, with 9 bases left in between. CDR3 amino acids: CASSRTIYEQYF. The CDR3 region has the DNA TGTGCCAGCAGCCGGACTATTTACGAGCAGTACTTC.

This chain links TRBV5-4 with TRBJ2-1, with TRBD2 matching 12 bases. This CDR3 has 15 amino acids. Germline CDR1 is SGHNT and CDR2 is YYREEE (reference sequence). V shed 4 bases, J shed 4 bases, and the junction held 3 bases outside the gene matches. Written as DNA, the CDR3 is TGTGCCAGCAGCGCCGGACTAGCGGGGTACAATGAGCAGTTCTTC. Protein sequence: CASSAGLAGYNEQFF. Filled out from reference TRBV5-4 and TRBJ2-1, the complete variable domain reads ETGVTQSPTHLIKTRGQQVTLRCSSQSGHNTVSWYQQALGQGPQFIFQYYREEENGRGNFPPRFSGLQFPNYSSELNVNALELDDSALYLCASSAGLAGYNEQFFGPGTRLTVL.

V and J are TRBV5-3 and TRBJ2-1; tentatively, D is TRBD1 (5 bases). TRBV5-3 is an ORF; its function is uncertain. The CDR3 spans 17 residues. V dropped 1 base and J dropped 0 bases, with 14 bases sitting between them. The CDR3 spells CARSLLGVRSSYNEQFF. CDR3 nucleotides: TGTGCCAGAAGCTTGTTAGGGGTGAGGAGCTCCTACAATGAGCAGTTCTTC.

This rearrangement joins TRBV10-3 to TRBJ2-3; 10 bases are shared with TRBD2. Trimming cost V 5 bases and J 2 bases; bases outside gene matches: 7. The CDR3 has 16 residues. The germline V gene has CDR1 ENHRY and CDR2 SYGVKD. The CDR3 bases are TGTGCCATCAGTAGGACTAGCGGAGCCTCCACAGATACGCAGTATTTT. Protein sequence: CAISRTSGASTDTQYF.

The rearrangement uses TRBV28 and TRBJ2-2, with TRBD1 matching over 7 bases. Trimming at V came to 8 bases and at J to 2 bases, leaving 11 bases not matched to a gene. This CDR3 is built from 16 residues. Germline V gene data show CDR1 as MDHEN and CDR2 as SYDVKM. CDR3: CASGLKQGRNTGELFF. The CDR3, as DNA: TGTGCCAGCGGCCTAAAACAGGGGCGAAACACCGGGGAGCTGTTTTTT.

The chain carries TRBV6-1 and TRBJ2-7; D not resolved. Trimming removed 6 bases at V and 6 bases at J, with 15 bases between. This CDR3 is built from 13 residues. Looked up from germline, CDR1 is MNHNS and CDR2 is SASEGT. Here the CDR3 DNA reads TGTGCCAGCAGCGAGTCCTTTCGGGTCGAGCAGTACTTC. Its translation is CASSESFRVEQYF.

This clone was seen a single time. The DNA of the CDR3 is TGCGCCAGCAGCTTGATACCGGGACAGGGGGCGAACGAGCAGTACTTC. Translated, it gives CASSLIPGQGANEQYF. The rearrangement joins TRBV5-1 to TRBJ2-7; TRBD1 agrees at 12 bases. Unmatched junction bases numbered 7, after V lost 1 base and J lost 5 bases. CDR1 SGHRS and CDR2 YFSETQ come from the germline V gene. This CDR3 has 16 amino acids.

The rearrangement uses TRBV5-5 and TRBJ2-7; 8 bases line up with TRBD1. The CDR3 extends over 15 amino acids. Trimming at V came to 3 bases and at J to 5 bases, leaving 10 bases not matched to a gene. Germline CDR1 and CDR2: SGHKS and YYEKEE (reference sequence). CDR3 sequence reads: CASSWPGGLSNEQYF. Here the CDR3 DNA reads TGTGCCAGCAGCTGGCCAGGGGGCTTAAGCAACGAGCAGTACTTC. Filled out from reference TRBV5-5 and TRBJ2-7, the complete variable domain reads DAGVTQSPTHLIKTRGQQVTLRCSPISGHKSVSWYQQVLGQGPQFIFQYYEKEERGRGNFPDRFSARQFPNYSSELNVNALLLGDSALYLCASSWPGGLSNEQYFGPGTRLTVT.

V gene TRBV4-3 combines with J gene TRBJ2-4, with D perhaps being TRBD1 or TRBD2 (5 bases each). V was trimmed by 5 bases and J by 0 bases, leaving 14 bases between them. The CDR3 length is 16 residues. The germline V gene encodes CDR1 LGHNA and CDR2 YSLEER. The CDR3, as DNA: TGCGCCAGCAGCTTCGACCGGGACGGAGCCAAAAACATTCAGTACTTC. It yields the protein CASSFDRDGAKNIQYF.

The rearrangement links TRBV10-2 to TRBJ1-1; D might be TRBD1 (5 bases). This CDR3 has 16 residues. The V gene lost 6 bases and the J gene lost 1 base, with 18 bases spanning the gap. Germline loops: CDR1 WSHSY, CDR2 SAAADI. CDR3 nucleotide sequence: TGCGCCAGCAGGTGGACGGCGACAGCTACGAACACTGAAGCTTTCTTT. Its translation is CASRWTATATNTEAFF.

The gene calls are TRBV27 and TRBJ2-7; 9 bases map to TRBD1. Unmatched junction bases numbered 4, after V lost 6 bases and J lost 4 bases. Germline lookup yields CDR1 MNHEY and CDR2 SMNVEV (reference sequence). The CDR3 covers 13 residues. In nucleotides, the CDR3 is TGTGCCAGCAGAACACAGGGGGCTTACGAGCAGTACTTC. It translates to CASRTQGAYEQYF.

The chain's CDR3 is CASSEAVSRTDTQYF. The CDR3 bases are TGCGCCAGCAGTGAGGCGGTCAGCCGCACAGATACGCAGTATTTT. The chain is built from TRBV10-2 and TRBJ2-3; D not resolved. Per the germline V gene, CDR1 is WSHSY and CDR2 is SAAADI. V was cut by 2 bases and J by 1 base, with 10 bases left in between. CDR3 length: 15 residues.

V usage is TRBV7-2 and J usage is TRBJ2-1; D gene ambiguous. The CDR3 has 14 amino acids. CDR1 and CDR2 (germline): SGHTA, FQGNSA. Trimming removed 0 bases at V and 10 bases at J, with 13 bases between. In DNA form, the CDR3 reads TGTGCCAGCAGCTTAGCCTCACTGCCGGGCGAGCAGTTCTTC. This gives the protein CASSLASLPGEQFF.

The genes are TRBV5-1 and TRBJ2-5; 14 bases fit TRBD2. V was clipped by 0 bases and J by 7 bases; unmatched bases: 8. CDR3 length equals 17 residues. In germline, CDR1 is SGHRS, CDR2 YFSETQ. CDR3 coding DNA: TGCGCCAGCAGCTTGGGACTAGCGGGAGGGACGTCAGCGACCCAGTACTTC. It yields the protein CASSLGLAGGTSATQYF.

The chain recombines TRBV5-4 with TRBJ2-5; 12 positions match TRBD2. The J segment lost 3 bases and the V segment lost 0 bases, leaving 9 bases of the junction unmatched. The CDR3 totals 18 residues. CDR1 SGHNT and CDR2 YYREEE come from the germline V gene (reference sequence). CDR3 bases: TGTGCCAGCAGCTTGGGCCTAGCGGGAGGGCCAGGGAAAGAGACCCAGTACTTC. Translation gives CASSLGLAGGPGKETQYF.

The J gene is TRBJ2-2, the V gene TRBV7-6; 7 positions agree with TRBD2. J lost 1 base, V lost 6 bases, and 5 bases had no gene match. This CDR3 has 15 amino acids. Germline V lookup: CDR1 SGHVS, CDR2 FNYEAQ. CDR3: CASRNGRRNTGELFF. The CDR3 DNA reads as TGTGCCAGCAGGAACGGGAGGAGGAACACCGGGGAGCTGTTTTTT.

V and J are TRBV7-9 and TRBJ2-5; no definite D call. Deletions cut 4 bases from V and 5 bases from J, with 5 bases between. This CDR3 has 11 amino acids. Per the germline V gene, CDR1 is SEHNR and CDR2 is FQNEAQ (reference sequence). The CDR3 spells CASSYIETQYF. For the CDR3, the DNA is TGTGCCAGCAGCTACATCGAGACCCAGTACTTC.

The V and J genes are TRBV7-6 and TRBJ2-1, with D uncertain. V lost 3 bases and J 7 bases, leaving 16 bases between the germline ends. The CDR3 is 15 residues long. Per the germline V gene, CDR1 is SGHVS and CDR2 is FNYEAQ. CDR3 sequence: CASSLRLITQNEQFF. In DNA form, the CDR3 reads TGTGCCAGCAGCTTGCGGCTTATCACCCAAAATGAGCAGTTCTTC.

This sequence joins TRBV18 and TRBJ2-2; D is undetermined. Germline V gene data show CDR1 as KGHSH and CDR2 as LQKENI. V shed 8 bases and J shed 5 bases, with 18 bases lying between them. This CDR3 is 15 amino acids long. Written as DNA, the CDR3 is TGTGCCAGCGAAGCAAGGGCCGGCAGGACCGGGGAGCTGTTTTTT. Translation: CASEARAGRTGELFF.

J is TRBJ1-5 and V is TRBV7-2; 10 bases line up with TRBD1. CDR3 size: 15 residues. The V segment lost 5 bases and the J segment 7 bases; nucleotides outside the gene matches: 8. Germline V gene lookup returns CDR1 SGHTA and CDR2 FQGNSA. CDR3 bases: TGTGCCAGCAGCGGGAGACAGGGGGCAGGGCAGCCCCAGCATTTT. Residues: CASSGRQGAGQPQHF.

The DNA of the CDR3 is TGCGCCAGCAGCTTACTACTCACAGCGGTCACAGATACGCAGTATTTT. Amino acid sequence: CASSLLLTAVTDTQYF. The rearrangement joins TRBV5-1 to TRBJ2-3, with D perhaps matching TRBD2 (5 bases). Germline CDR1 is SGHRS and CDR2 is YFSETQ. This CDR3 is 16 amino acids long. Trimming left V 2 bases short and J 2 bases short, with 15 bases between.

The chain couples TRBV19 to TRBJ2-1, with 11 bases identical to TRBD2. V was pared by 4 bases and J by 2 bases, with 7 bases of the junction left unmatched. This CDR3 spans 17 amino acids. The germline V gene has CDR1 LNHDA and CDR2 SQIVND (reference sequence). The CDR3 DNA is TGTGCCAGTAGTAGACTGACGACTAGCGGGACCTACAATGAGCAGTTCTTC. Protein: CASSRLTTSGTYNEQFF.

This chain uses TRBV19 with TRBJ2-1, with TRBD2 matching over 11 bases. Germline-derived CDR1 and CDR2 are LNHDA and SQIVND (reference sequence). This CDR3 has 15 residues. Trimming cost V 4 bases and J 7 bases; bases outside gene matches: 6. The CDR3 is CASSRESSGRNEQFF. Here the CDR3 DNA reads TGTGCCAGTAGTAGGGAGTCTAGCGGGAGGAATGAGCAGTTCTTC.

Of note for this clone: Within the sample, other DNA sequences also encode this same CDR3. V usage is TRBV5-1 and J usage is TRBJ2-2; the match to TRBD2 covers 12 bases. CDR3 length: 16 amino acids. V trimming: 3 bases; J trimming: 5 bases; junction bases outside the gene matches: 5. From germline, CDR1 is SGHRS and CDR2 YFSETQ. The CDR3 bases are TGCGCCAGCAGCTCCGGACTAGCGGGAAATACCGGGGAGCTGTTTTTT. Protein: CASSSGLAGNTGELFF. Combining the CDR3 with reference TRBV5-1 and TRBJ2-2 gives the whole variable domain KAGVTQTPRYLIKTRGQQVTLSCSPISGHRSVSWYQQTPGQGLQFLFEYFSETQRNKGNFPGRFSGRQFSNSRSEMNVSTLELGDSALYLCASSSGLAGNTGELFFGEGSRLTVL.

Note on this clone: Other DNA sequences in this sample translate to the same CDR3. The chain joins TRBV5-1 to TRBJ2-3; D ambiguous. The CDR3 length is 14 residues. V lost 0 bases to trimming and J lost 0 bases, with 5 bases between them. The germline V gene encodes CDR1 SGHRS and CDR2 YFSETQ. The CDR3 DNA reads as TGCGCCAGCAGCTTGGCACCTAGCACAGATACGCAGTATTTT. It yields the protein CASSLAPSTDTQYF.

J is TRBJ2-5 and V is TRBV19, with a tentative D call TRBD1 (5 bases). Per the germline V gene, CDR1 is LNHDA and CDR2 is SQIVND (reference sequence). V lost 3 bases to trimming and J lost 1 base, with 9 bases between them. The CDR3 has 14 residues. The CDR3 loop reads CASSMDKSQETQYF. CDR3 nucleotides: TGTGCCAGTAGTATGGACAAATCCCAAGAGACCCAGTACTTC.

The chain recombines TRBV27 with TRBJ2-2; 9 bases match TRBD1. The CDR3 loop spans 15 amino acids. The J segment lost 5 bases and the V segment lost 5 bases, leaving 6 bases of the junction unmatched. The germline gives CDR1 MNHEY, CDR2 SMNVEV (reference sequence). The CDR3 region is CASSKRTGATGELFF. The CDR3 DNA follows: TGTGCCAGCAGTAAACGGACAGGGGCAACCGGGGAGCTGTTTTTT.

This rearrangement joins TRBV14 to TRBJ2-5; 13 positions agree with TRBD2. With 0 bases clipped from V and 4 bases from J, the junction kept 5 bases outside the gene matches. CDR3 length: 17 amino acids. Germline V gene data show CDR1 as SGHDN and CDR2 as FVKESK. CDR3 DNA sequence: TGTGCCAGCAGCCAAGATGGACTAGCGGGAGTGGGAGAGACCCAGTACTTC. Protein sequence: CASSQDGLAGVGETQYF.